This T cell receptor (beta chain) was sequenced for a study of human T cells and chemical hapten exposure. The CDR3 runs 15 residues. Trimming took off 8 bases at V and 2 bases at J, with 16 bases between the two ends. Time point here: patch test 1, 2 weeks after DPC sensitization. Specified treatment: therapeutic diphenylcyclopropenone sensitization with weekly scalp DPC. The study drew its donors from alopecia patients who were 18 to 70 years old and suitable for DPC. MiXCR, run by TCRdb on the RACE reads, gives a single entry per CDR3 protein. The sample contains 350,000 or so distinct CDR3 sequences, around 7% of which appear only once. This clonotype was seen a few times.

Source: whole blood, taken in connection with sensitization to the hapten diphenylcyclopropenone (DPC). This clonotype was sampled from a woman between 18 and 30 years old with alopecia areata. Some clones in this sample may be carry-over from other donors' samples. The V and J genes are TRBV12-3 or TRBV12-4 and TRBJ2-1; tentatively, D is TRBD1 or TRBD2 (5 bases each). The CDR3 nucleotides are TGTGCCAGCCTTGCCGGGGCCGCTCCCTACAATGAGCAGTTCTTC. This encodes CASLAGAAPYNEQFF.